These 5 T cell receptor beta chains were sequenced from one sample in a study of cytomegalovirus exposure and HLA in healthy donors. The PCR contained 60 Vbeta and 13 Jbeta primers. Assay: immunoSEQ multiplex PCR; the TCRdb copy retains only in-frame clones and omits some. The sample carries about 200,000 clones, around 70% recorded once. Specimen: PBMCs. These receptors all come from a man aged 35 to 55 in good health and CMV-seropositive.

This chain connects TRBV5-4 to TRBJ2-7; TRBD2 agrees at 8 bases. Germline values: CDR1 SGHNT, CDR2 YYREEE (reference sequence). The CDR3 runs to 14 residues. V was clipped by 4 bases and J by 7 bases; unmatched bases: 10. CDR3 sequence (DNA): TGTGCCAGCAGCCAATTCGCGGGGGGTTATGAGCAGTACTTC. Its translation is CASSQFAGGYEQYF.

Only a few counts were recorded for this clone. The V gene is TRBV4-1, the J gene TRBJ1-1; TRBD1 might be the D (6 bases). Trimming removed 3 bases from V and 1 base from J, with 15 bases in between. CDR3 length: 16 amino acids. CDR1 is MGHRA and CDR2 is YSYEKL in the germline V gene. CDR3 nucleotides: TGCGCCAGCAGCCAGTGGGCCGGGACAACGAACACTGAAGCTTTCTTT. Its translation is CASSQWAGTTNTEAFF.

The rearrangement joins TRBV29-1 to TRBJ1-2; the D is unclear. The CDR3 contains 12 residues. V lost 4 bases, J lost 4 bases, and 10 bases lay in between. CDR1 SQVTM and CDR2 ANQGSEA come from the germline V gene. In DNA form, the CDR3 reads TGCAGCGTTGTAGTTTATAGCTATGGCTACACCTTC. Protein: CSVVVYSYGYTF.

In its sample, this clone was seen once. This chain connects TRBV19 to TRBJ2-3, with TRBD1 matching 7 bases. J gave up 1 base and V 3 bases, and 10 bases lay outside the gene matches. The CDR3 runs to 17 residues. The germline gives CDR1 LNHDA, CDR2 SQIVND (reference sequence). This CDR3 reads CASSIGAGGRGTDTQYF. The CDR3 bases are TGTGCCAGTAGTATCGGAGCAGGGGGTCGCGGCACAGATACGCAGTATTTT.

The table lists this clone with a few counts. The CDR3 nucleotides are TGTGCCAGTAGTATAGTACAGAGTTTCGGACAGCCCCAGCATTTT. This codes for CASSIVQSFGQPQHF. The chain links TRBV19 to TRBJ1-5, with D unclear. Germline V gene sequence: CDR1 LNHDA, CDR2 SQIVND (reference sequence). The CDR3 sequence is 15 residues long. V lost 1 base to trimming and J lost 7 bases, with 14 bases between them. Together with reference TRBV19 and TRBJ1-5, the CDR3 gives the full variable domain: DGGITQSPKYLFRKEGQNVTLSCEQNLNHDAMYWYRQDPGQGLRLIYYSQIVNDFQKGDIAEGYSVSREKKESFPLTVTSAQKNPTAFYLCASSIVQSFGQPQHFGDGTRLSIL.